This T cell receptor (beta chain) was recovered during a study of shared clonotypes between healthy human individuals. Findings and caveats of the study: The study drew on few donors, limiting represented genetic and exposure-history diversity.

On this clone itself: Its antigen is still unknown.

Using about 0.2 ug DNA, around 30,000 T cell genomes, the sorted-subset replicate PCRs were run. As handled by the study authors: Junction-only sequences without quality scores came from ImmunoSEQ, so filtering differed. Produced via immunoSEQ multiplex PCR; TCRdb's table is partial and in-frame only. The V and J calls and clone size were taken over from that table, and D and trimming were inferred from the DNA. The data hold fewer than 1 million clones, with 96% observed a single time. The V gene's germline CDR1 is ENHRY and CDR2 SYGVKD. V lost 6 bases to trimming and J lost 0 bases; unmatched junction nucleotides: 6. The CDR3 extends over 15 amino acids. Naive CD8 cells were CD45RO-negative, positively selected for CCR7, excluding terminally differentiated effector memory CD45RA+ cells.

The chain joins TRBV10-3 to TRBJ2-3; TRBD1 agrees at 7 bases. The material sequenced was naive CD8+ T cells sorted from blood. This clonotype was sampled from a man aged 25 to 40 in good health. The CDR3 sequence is CAISGDSPSTDTQYF. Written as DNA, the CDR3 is TGTGCCATCAGCGGGGACAGTCCTAGCACAGATACGCAGTATTTT.